Following are 5 T cell receptor beta chains from one sample sequenced in a study of regulatory T cells in long-lasting Graves disease. The sample's time point: newly diagnosed GD, antithyroid drugs for less than 3 months. Making the TCR library involved RNA that had been extracted from PBMCs. Construction of the TCR beta libraries employed iRepertoire HTBI primers in conjunction with Arm-PCR of CDR3 regions. Using its own MiXCR run on the multiplex PCR reads, TCRdb lists one record per CDR3 protein. The sample carries approximately 470,000 distinct CDR3 sequences, 15% to 20% recorded once. These data also formed part of another study, on T cells in Graves' hyperthyroidism and ophthalmopathy.

The sample in question was peripheral blood mononuclear cells (PBMCs), obtained at new diagnosis, from a patient treated with antithyroid drugs. The receptors derive from a man aged 35-49 years with Graves disease.

This clonotype was observed at least ten times. CDR3 nucleotide sequence: TGTGCCAGCAGTTTCCTCACCACAGATACGCAGTATTTT. Amino acid sequence: CASSFLTTDTQYF. The chain couples TRBV12-3 or TRBV12-4 to TRBJ2-3, with D uncertain. CDR3 size: 13 residues. Trimming removed 3 bases at V and 2 bases at J, with 6 bases between.

Ten or more counts support this clonotype. The chain combines TRBV28 with TRBJ2-3, with TRBD2 identical over 11 bases. This CDR3 comprises 16 residues. The germline CDR1 and CDR2 sequences are MDHEN and SYDVKM. V trimming: 8 bases; J trimming: 4 bases; junction bases outside the gene matches: 11. Written as DNA, the CDR3 is TGTGCCAGCGCCGGGGGGGGACTAGCGGCCGCAGATACGCAGTATTTT. It translates to CASAGGGLAAADTQYF. Together with reference TRBV28 and TRBJ2-3, the CDR3 gives the full variable domain: DVKVTQSSRYLVKRTGEKVFLECVQDMDHENMFWYRQDPGLGLRLIYFSYDVKMKEKGDIPEGYSVSREKKERFSLILESASTNQTSMYLCASAGGGLAAADTQYFGPGTRLTVL.

This clonotype was found many times. The V and J genes are TRBV6-2 or TRBV6-3 and TRBJ2-7; 12 bases align to TRBD1. The CDR3 is 14 amino acids. The germline gives CDR1 MNHEY, CDR2 SVGEGT. V gave up 6 bases and J gave up 4 bases; unmatched junction bases: 4. The CDR3 spells CASRGTGGLYEQYF. The CDR3, as DNA: TGTGCCAGCAGGGGGACAGGGGGCTTGTACGAGCAGTACTTC.

This clonotype was counted between two and nine times. A much larger clone lies one base from this, so it may be a read error. This chain links TRBV3-1 with TRBJ1-1; 7 bases fit TRBD1. V was clipped by 4 bases and J by 4 bases; unmatched bases: 9. Germline V CDR1 and CDR2: LGHDT, YNNKEL (reference sequence). The CDR3 is made up of 15 amino acids. The CDR3 DNA sequence: TGTGCCAGCAGCCCGCCGGGACAGTTGAGCACTGAAGCTTTCTTT. As protein: CASSPPGQLSTEAFF.

The chain uses TRBV7-3 and TRBJ2-6, with 7 bases aligning to TRBD1. CDR3 length: 20 amino acids. Germline V gene lookup returns CDR1 SGHTA and CDR2 FQGTGA. With V trimmed by 5 bases and J by 0 bases, 16 bases remained unmatched. The CDR3 DNA is TGTGCCAGCAGCCCAGCAACACAGGGGACGCTCATCTCTGGGGCCAACGTCCTGACTTTC. It encodes CASSPATQGTLISGANVLTF. The full variable domain, rest sourced from reference TRBV7-3 and TRBJ2-6, is GAGVSQTPSNKVTEKGKYVELRCDPISGHTALYWYRQSLGQGPEFLIYFQGTGAADDSGLPNDRFFAVRPEGSVSTLKIQRTERGDSAVYLCASSPATQGTLISGANVLTFGAGSRLTVL.